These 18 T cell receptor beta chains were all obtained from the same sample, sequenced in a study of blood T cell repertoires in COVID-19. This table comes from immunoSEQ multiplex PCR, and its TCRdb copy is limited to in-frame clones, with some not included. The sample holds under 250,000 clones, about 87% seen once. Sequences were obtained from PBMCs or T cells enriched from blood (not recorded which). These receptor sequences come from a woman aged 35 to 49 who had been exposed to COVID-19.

In DNA form, the CDR3 reads TGTGCCAGCCCTACCGACAGGGGCCCGTTAGACACCATATATTTT. This translates into CASPTDRGPLDTIYF. The chain recombines TRBV27 with TRBJ1-3, with 8 bases aligning to TRBD1. The V segment lost 8 bases and the J segment 8 bases; nucleotides outside the gene matches: 14. The CDR3 totals 15 residues. The germline V gene encodes CDR1 MNHEY and CDR2 SMNVEV (reference sequence).

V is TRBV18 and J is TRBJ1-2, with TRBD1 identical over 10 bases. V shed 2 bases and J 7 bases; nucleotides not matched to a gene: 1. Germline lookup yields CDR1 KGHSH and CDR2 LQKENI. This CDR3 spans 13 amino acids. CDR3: CASSPWDRGGYTF. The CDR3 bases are TGTGCCAGCTCACCATGGGACAGGGGTGGCTACACCTTC.

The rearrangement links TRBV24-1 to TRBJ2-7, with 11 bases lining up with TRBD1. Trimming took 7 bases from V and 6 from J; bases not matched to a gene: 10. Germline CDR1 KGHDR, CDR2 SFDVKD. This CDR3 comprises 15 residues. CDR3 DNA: TGTGCCACCAGCGGAGGACAGGGGGCCACTGTCGAGCAGTACTTC. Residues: CATSGGQGATVEQYF.

The CDR3 protein is CASSLFFGGPAGNEQFF. The DNA of the CDR3 is TGTGCCAGCAGCTTATTCTTCGGAGGTCCCGCGGGCAATGAGCAGTTCTTC. This rearrangement joins TRBV11-2 to TRBJ2-1, with TRBD2 as a possible D gene (5 bases). Germline CDR1 SGHAT, CDR2 FQNNGV. The V end was cut by 2 bases, the J end by 6 bases, with 20 bases between. The CDR3 has 17 amino acids.

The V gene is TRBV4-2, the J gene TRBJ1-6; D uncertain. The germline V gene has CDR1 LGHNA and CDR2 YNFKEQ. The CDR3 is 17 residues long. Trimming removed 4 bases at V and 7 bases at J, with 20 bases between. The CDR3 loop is CASSPSEKTEKNSPLHF. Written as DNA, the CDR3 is TGTGCCAGCAGCCCGAGCGAAAAAACGGAAAAAAATTCACCCCTCCACTTT.

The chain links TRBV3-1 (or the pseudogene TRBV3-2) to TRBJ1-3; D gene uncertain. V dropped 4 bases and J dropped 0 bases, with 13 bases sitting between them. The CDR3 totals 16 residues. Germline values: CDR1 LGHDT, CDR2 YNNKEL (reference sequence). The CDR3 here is CASSPSEASSGNTIYF. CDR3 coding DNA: TGTGCCAGCAGCCCGTCAGAGGCCAGCTCTGGAAACACCATATATTTT.

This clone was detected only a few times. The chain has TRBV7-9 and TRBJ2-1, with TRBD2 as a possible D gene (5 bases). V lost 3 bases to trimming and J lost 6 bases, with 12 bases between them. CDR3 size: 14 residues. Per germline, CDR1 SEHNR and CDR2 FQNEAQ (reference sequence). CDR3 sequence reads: CASSFREDSNEQFF. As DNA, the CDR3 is TGTGCCAGCAGCTTCAGAGAGGACTCCAATGAGCAGTTCTTC.

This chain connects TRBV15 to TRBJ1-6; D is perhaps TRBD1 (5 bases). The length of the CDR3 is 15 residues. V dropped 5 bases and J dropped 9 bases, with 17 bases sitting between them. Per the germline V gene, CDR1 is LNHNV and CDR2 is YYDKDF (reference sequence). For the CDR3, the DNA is TGTGCCACCAGCCTCAACCGGCAGGGTGTTTCACCCCTCCACTTT. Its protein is CATSLNRQGVSPLHF.

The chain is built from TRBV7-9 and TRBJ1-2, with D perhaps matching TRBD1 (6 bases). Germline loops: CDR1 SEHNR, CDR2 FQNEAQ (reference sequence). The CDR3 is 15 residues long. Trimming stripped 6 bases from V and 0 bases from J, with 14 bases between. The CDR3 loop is CASSFGQQTNYGYTF. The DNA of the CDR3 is TGTGCCAGCAGTTTTGGACAGCAAACTAACTATGGCTACACCTTC.

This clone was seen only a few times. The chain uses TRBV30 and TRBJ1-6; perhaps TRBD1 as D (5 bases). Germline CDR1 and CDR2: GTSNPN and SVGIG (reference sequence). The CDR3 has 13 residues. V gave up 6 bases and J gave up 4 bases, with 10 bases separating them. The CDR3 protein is CACERGYNSPLHF. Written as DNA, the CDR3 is TGTGCCTGTGAGCGGGGGTATAATTCACCCCTCCACTTT.

CDR3 in amino acids: CAISDPLRGDTQYF. The CDR3 bases are TGTGCCATCAGTGACCCCCTCAGGGGAGATACGCAGTATTTT. This chain joins TRBV10-3 and TRBJ2-3, with D possibly being TRBD1 (6 bases). Trimming removed 3 bases from V and 5 bases from J, with 12 bases in between. This CDR3 contains 14 residues. Germline CDR1 reads ENHRY; CDR2 reads SYGVKD.

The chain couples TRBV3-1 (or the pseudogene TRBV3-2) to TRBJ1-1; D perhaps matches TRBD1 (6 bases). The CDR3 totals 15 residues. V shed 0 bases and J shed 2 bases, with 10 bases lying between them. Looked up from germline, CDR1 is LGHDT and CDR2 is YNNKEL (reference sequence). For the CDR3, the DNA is TGTGCCAGCAGCCAAGATCGACAGGTCAACACTGAAGCTTTCTTT. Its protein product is CASSQDRQVNTEAFF.

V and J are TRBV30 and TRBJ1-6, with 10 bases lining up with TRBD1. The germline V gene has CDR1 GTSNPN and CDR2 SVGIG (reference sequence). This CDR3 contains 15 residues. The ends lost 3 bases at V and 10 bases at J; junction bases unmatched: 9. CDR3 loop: CAWSAPGQGSSPLHF. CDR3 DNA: TGTGCCTGGAGCGCCCCGGGACAGGGGTCCTCACCCCTCCACTTT. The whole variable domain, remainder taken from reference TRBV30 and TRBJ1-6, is SQTIHQWPATLVQPVGSPLSLECTVEGTSNPNLYWYRQAAGRGLQLLFYSVGIGQISSEVPQNLSASRPQDRQFILSSKKLLLSDSGFYLCAWSAPGQGSSPLHFGNGTRLTVT.

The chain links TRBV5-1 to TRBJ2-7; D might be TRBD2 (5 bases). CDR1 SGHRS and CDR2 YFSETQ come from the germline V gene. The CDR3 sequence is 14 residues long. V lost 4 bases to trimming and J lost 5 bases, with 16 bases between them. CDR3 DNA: TGCGCCAGCAGCCCCGGTCGGGGTTTCGACGAGCAGTACTTC. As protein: CASSPGRGFDEQYF.

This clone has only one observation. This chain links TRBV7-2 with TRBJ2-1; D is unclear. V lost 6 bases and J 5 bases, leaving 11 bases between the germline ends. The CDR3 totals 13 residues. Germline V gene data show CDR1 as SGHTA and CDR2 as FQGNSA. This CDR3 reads CASSTTRDNEQFF. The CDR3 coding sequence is TGTGCCAGCAGTACGACTCGAGACAATGAGCAGTTCTTC.

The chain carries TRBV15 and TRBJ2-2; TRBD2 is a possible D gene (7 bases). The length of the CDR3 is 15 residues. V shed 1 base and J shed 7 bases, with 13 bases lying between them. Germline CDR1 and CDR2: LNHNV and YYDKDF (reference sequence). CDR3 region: CATSRAYGGHGELFF. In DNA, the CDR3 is TGTGCCACCAGCAGAGCCTACGGGGGGCACGGGGAGCTGTTTTTT.

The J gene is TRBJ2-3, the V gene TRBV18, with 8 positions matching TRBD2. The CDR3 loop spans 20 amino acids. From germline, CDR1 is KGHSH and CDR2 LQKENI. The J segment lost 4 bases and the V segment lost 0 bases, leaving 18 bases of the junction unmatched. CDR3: CASSPPVPGRGEFMADTQYF. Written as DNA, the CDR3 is TGTGCCAGCTCACCACCGGTTCCCGGGAGGGGCGAATTTATGGCAGATACGCAGTATTTT.

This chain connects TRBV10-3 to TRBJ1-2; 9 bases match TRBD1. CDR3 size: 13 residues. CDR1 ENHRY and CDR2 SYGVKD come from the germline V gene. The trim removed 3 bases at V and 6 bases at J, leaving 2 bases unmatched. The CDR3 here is CAISDRTGDGYTF. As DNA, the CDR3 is TGTGCCATCAGTGATCGGACAGGGGATGGCTACACCTTC.